Listed below are T cell receptor beta chains from one sample, sequenced in a study of blood T cell repertoires in COVID-19. Using immunoSEQ multiplex PCR, the repertoire was profiled, and TCRdb retains in-frame clones only, with some absent. In the table there are about 210,000 clones, about 80% of which are singletons. Sequencing used peripheral blood. These receptors all come from a man in his 60s with acute or convalescent COVID-19. Both conserved end residues are part of each CDR3. The D gene is left open where the match is weak. For some rows the clone size is stated as once, few or many, or as a class when expanded; others skip it.

>-|TRBV10-3|-|TRBJ1-4|13
TGTGCCATCAGTGGAAACGCGGGTGAAAAACTGTTTTTT
CAISGNAGEKLFF
>-|TRBV29-1|-|TRBJ2-1|15
TGCGGCTCAGGGGGGCCCCAAGGGGTAAACAATGAGCAGTTCTTC
CGSGGPQGVNNEQFF
>-|TRBV29-1|TRBD1|TRBJ1-1|15
TGCAGCGTTGACGGAGCACAGGGGGCTCAAACTGAAGCTTTCTTT
CSVDGAQGAQTEAFF
>-|TRBV9|TRBD1|TRBJ2-7|15
TGTGCCAGCAGCGTAGGGCCAGGGGGTGTCTACGAGCAGTACTTC
CASSVGPGGVYEQYF
>few|TRBV18|TRBD2|TRBJ2-5|17
TGTGCCAGCTCACCTCTCGGACTAGCGGGGGGTCAAGAGACCCAGTACTTC
CASSPLGLAGGQETQYF
>-|TRBV5-4|TRBD1|TRBJ1-6|17
TGTGCCAGCAGACCTATCGCGAGGGACAGCAATAATTCACCCCTCCACTTT
CASRPIARDSNNSPLHF
>-|TRBV7-9|TRBD1|TRBJ1-4|15
TGTGCCAGCAGCCCTGGACAGGCGCCTAATGAAAAACTGTTTTTT
CASSPGQAPNEKLFF
>-|TRBV19|TRBD2|TRBJ2-1|15
TGTGCCAGTAAGGCTAGCGGGAGGGCCCACAATGAGCAGTTCTTC
CASKASGRAHNEQFF
>-|TRBV7-9|-|TRBJ1-2|14
TGTGCCAGCAGCTTAGGGTCAGGGAATTATGGCTACACCTTC
CASSLGSGNYGYTF
>once|TRBV6-2/TRBV6-3|-|TRBJ1-2|12
TGTGCCAGCAGTTATCGAGAGAGTGGCTACACCTTC
CASSYRESGYTF
>-|TRBV9|-|TRBJ2-7|13
TGTGCCAGCACTCGGGGCAGGAGGGGCGAGCAGTACTTC
CASTRGRRGEQYF